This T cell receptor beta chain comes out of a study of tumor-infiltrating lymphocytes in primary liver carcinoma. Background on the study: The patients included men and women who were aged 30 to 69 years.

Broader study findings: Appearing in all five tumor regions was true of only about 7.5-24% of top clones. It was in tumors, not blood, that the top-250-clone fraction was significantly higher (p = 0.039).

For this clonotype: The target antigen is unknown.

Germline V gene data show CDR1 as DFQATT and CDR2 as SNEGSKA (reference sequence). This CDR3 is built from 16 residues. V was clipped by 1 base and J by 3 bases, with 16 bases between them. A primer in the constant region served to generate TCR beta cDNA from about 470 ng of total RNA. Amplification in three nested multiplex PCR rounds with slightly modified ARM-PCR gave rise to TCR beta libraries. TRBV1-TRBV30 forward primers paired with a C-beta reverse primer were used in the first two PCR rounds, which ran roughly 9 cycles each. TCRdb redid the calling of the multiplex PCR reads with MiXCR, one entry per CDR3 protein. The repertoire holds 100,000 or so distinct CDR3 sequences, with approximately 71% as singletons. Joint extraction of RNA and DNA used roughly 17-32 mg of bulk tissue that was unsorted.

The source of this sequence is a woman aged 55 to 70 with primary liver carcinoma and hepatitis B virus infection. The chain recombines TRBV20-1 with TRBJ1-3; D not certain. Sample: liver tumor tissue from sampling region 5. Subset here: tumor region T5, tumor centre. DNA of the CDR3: TGCAGTGCTAGAGGGATCTCGAAGAGAGGTGGAAACACCATATATTTT. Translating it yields CSARGISKRGGNTIYF.